These 5 T cell receptor beta chains originate from one sample sequenced in a study of blood T cell repertoires in COVID-19. Clones were read by immunoSEQ multiplex PCR, and TCRdb kept only the in-frame ones, dropping some. Altogether about 310,000 clones are present, over 80% being singletons, with the ten largest covering just under 9%. The sample comprised PBMCs or T cells enriched from blood (not recorded which). The receptors come from a woman aged 18-35 years who had recovered from COVID-19.

This chain joins TRBV15 and TRBJ1-1; D is ambiguous. The CDR3 length is 13 residues. Germline loops: CDR1 LNHNV, CDR2 YYDKDF (reference sequence). Between the trimmed V and J ends, which lost 5 bases and 3 bases, there was a span of 10 bases. CDR3 nucleotide sequence: TGTGCCACCAGCTTGAGGCGGGACACTGAAGCTTTCTTT. Translation: CATSLRRDTEAFF.

The J gene is TRBJ2-1, the V gene TRBV11-3; possible D gene TRBD2, 5 bases. Trimming took 4 bases from V and 10 from J, leaving 17 bases between them. The germline CDR1 and CDR2 sequences are SGHNT and YENEEA. This CDR3 is built from 14 residues. The CDR3 coding sequence is TGTGCCAGCAGCTCATACGGTAGGACTGACGAGCAGTTCTTC. Translation gives CASSSYGRTDEQFF.

V gene TRBV28 combines with J gene TRBJ1-4; TRBD1 agrees at 7 bases. Per the germline V gene, CDR1 is MDHEN and CDR2 is SYDVKM. J lost 7 bases, V lost 5 bases, and 10 bases had no gene match. CDR3 length: 15 amino acids. The CDR3 protein is CASSESGTAAEKLFF. Written as DNA, the CDR3 is TGTGCCAGCAGTGAGTCCGGGACAGCCGCTGAAAAACTGTTTTTT.

V is TRBV5-6 and J is TRBJ1-2, with 9 nucleotides matching TRBD1. The CDR3 runs 14 residues. In germline, CDR1 is SGHDT, CDR2 YYEEEE. V shed 2 bases, J shed 7 bases, and the junction held 6 bases outside the gene matches. The CDR3 loop reads CASSLAGTGIGYTF. In DNA form, the CDR3 reads TGTGCCAGCAGCTTAGCCGGGACAGGGATTGGCTACACCTTC.

The chain combines TRBV6-1 with TRBJ1-6; TRBD1 agrees at 7 bases. The CDR3 extends over 14 amino acids. CDR1 MNHNS and CDR2 SASEGT come from the germline V gene. V gave up 1 base and J gave up 12 bases; unmatched junction bases: 6. CDR3 nucleotide sequence: TGTGCCAGCAGTGAAGTTGAGACAGGGAGACCCCTCCACTTT. The encoded protein is CASSEVETGRPLHF.